These 21 T cell receptor beta chains originate from one sample sequenced in a study of metastatic and nonmetastatic thyroid tumors. TCRdb reprocessed the PCR reads using MiXCR. The sample shows over 13,000 clones, 23% of them seen only once. Every patient was untreated before thyroid surgery. The material sequenced was blood. The receptors originated from a female donor with papillary thyroid cancer or a benign thyroid nodule (not recorded which). Some clones in this sample may be carry-over from other donors' samples.

The chain links TRBV27 to TRBJ2-7, with D uncertain. CDR3 length: 17 amino acids. The V gene lost 8 bases and the J gene lost 2 bases, with 25 bases spanning the gap. CDR1 is MNHEY, CDR2 SMNVEV, per germline (reference sequence). Here the CDR3 reads CASDLLRIRTAPYEQYF. The CDR3 nucleotides read TGTGCCAGCGACCTACTGAGGATTCGAACAGCTCCCTACGAGCAGTACTTC.

The chain has TRBV5-1 and TRBJ1-6; TRBD1 aligns across 8 bases. Germline lookup yields CDR1 SGHRS and CDR2 YFSETQ. There are 16 residues in the CDR3. J lost 0 bases, V lost 3 bases, and 2 bases had no gene match. CDR3 residues: CASSSGQDSYNSPLHF. Written as DNA, the CDR3 is TGCGCCAGCAGCTCGGGACAGGACTCCTATAATTCACCCCTCCACTTT. Using reference TRBV5-1 and TRBJ1-6 for the parts outside the CDR3, the full variable domain is KAGVTQTPRYLIKTRGQQVTLSCSPISGHRSVSWYQQTPGQGLQFLFEYFSETQRNKGNFPGRFSGRQFSNSRSEMNVSTLELGDSALYLCASSSGQDSYNSPLHFGNGTRLTVT.

The DNA for the CDR3 is TGTGCCAGCAGCCAAGATTGGGCGAGTACCGGGGAGCTGTTTTTT. The encoded protein is CASSQDWASTGELFF. The gene calls are TRBV4-2 and TRBJ2-2, with D unresolved. This CDR3 is built from 15 residues. Germline CDR1 is LGHNA and CDR2 is YNFKEQ. Trimming shortened V by 0 bases and J by 5 bases, and 10 bases separated the two germline ends.

This clone is labeled medium-sized (0.01 to 0.1%). CDR3 protein: CASSLSDRGYGDTQYF. The CDR3 DNA sequence: TGTGCCAGCAGTTTATCCGACAGGGGGTATGGAGATACGCAGTATTTT. V usage is TRBV27 and J usage is TRBJ2-3; the match to TRBD1 covers 9 bases. J was trimmed by 5 bases and V by 0 bases; bases with no gene match: 6. The CDR3 has 16 amino acids. Germline V lookup: CDR1 MNHEY, CDR2 SMNVEV (reference sequence).

In its sample, this clone is medium-sized (0.01 to 0.1%). This rearrangement joins TRBV28 to TRBJ1-2, with 7 nucleotides matching TRBD1. CDR1 is MDHEN and CDR2 is SYDVKM in the germline V gene. The CDR3 runs 13 residues. V shed 5 bases, J shed 4 bases, and the junction held 4 bases outside the gene matches. The DNA for the CDR3 is TGTGCCAGCAGTCCGACAGGGACCTATGGCTACACCTTC. Protein sequence: CASSPTGTYGYTF.

Many counts were recorded for this clone. The chain has TRBV3-1 and TRBJ1-2, with 8 bases lining up with TRBD1. CDR1 and CDR2 (germline): LGHDT, YNNKEL (reference sequence). This CDR3 is 17 amino acids long. V lost 0 bases, J lost 3 bases, and 9 bases stayed unmatched. The CDR3 bases are TGTGCCAGCAGCCAAGATCAAGGACAGGGACTCGACTATGGCTACACCTTC. Protein: CASSQDQGQGLDYGYTF.

For the CDR3, the DNA is TGCAGTGCCCGGTGGACGGTGGGCGATACGCAGTATTTT. Its translation is CSARWTVGDTQYF. V gene TRBV20-1 combines with J gene TRBJ2-3; no definite D call. V dropped 6 bases and J dropped 6 bases, with 16 bases sitting between them. Germline V lookup: CDR1 DFQATT, CDR2 SNEGSKA (reference sequence). The CDR3 is 13 amino acids.

Within the sample, this clone is medium-sized. This rearrangement joins TRBV12-3 or TRBV12-4 to TRBJ1-1, with D perhaps TRBD1 (6 bases). Trimming stripped 1 base from V and 1 base from J, with 7 bases between. There are 14 residues in the CDR3. The DNA for the CDR3 is TGTGCCAGCAGTTTAGGGACAGCGAACACTGAAGCTTTCTTT. Residues: CASSLGTANTEAFF.

The genes are TRBV4-1 and TRBJ2-7; D may be TRBD1 or TRBD2 (5 bases each). The CDR3 totals 14 residues. Germline CDR1 and CDR2: MGHRA and YSYEKL. The V and J ends lost 1 base and 2 bases respectively, with 9 bases between them. CDR3 residues: CASSQARGPYEQYF. As DNA, the CDR3 is TGCGCCAGCAGCCAAGCTCGGGGCCCCTACGAGCAGTACTTC.

The chain is built from TRBV6-2 or TRBV6-3 and TRBJ2-7; 10 bases agree with TRBD1. The germline V gene has CDR1 MNHEY and CDR2 SVGEGT. The CDR3 extends over 15 amino acids. Germline trimming cut 2 bases from V and 2 bases from J; bases unmatched to any gene: 3. This chain's CDR3 is CASSYGTGVAYEQYF. CDR3 sequence (DNA): TGTGCCAGCAGTTACGGGACAGGGGTAGCCTACGAGCAGTACTTC.

This clone was seen at least ten times. V usage is TRBV5-6 and J usage is TRBJ2-3, with D unclear. The germline V gene has CDR1 SGHDT and CDR2 YYEEEE. V shed 4 bases and J shed 0 bases, with 6 bases lying between them. The CDR3 sequence is 13 residues long. CDR3 loop: CASSRSSTDTQYF. The CDR3, as DNA: TGTGCCAGCAGCAGATCTAGCACAGATACGCAGTATTTT.

This clone appeared many times. The chain uses TRBV5-8 and TRBJ1-5; D gene uncertain. In germline, CDR1 is SGHTS, CDR2 YDEGEE. This CDR3 contains 15 residues. V lost 4 bases, J lost 6 bases, and 17 bases lay in between. This chain's CDR3 is CASSLTQSGAQPQHF. DNA for the CDR3: TGTGCCAGCAGCCTTACGCAGTCGGGAGCTCAGCCCCAGCATTTT.

This clone was counted at least ten times. The V and J genes are TRBV6-2 or TRBV6-3 and TRBJ2-4, with D uncertain. Germline CDR1 reads MNHEY; CDR2 reads SVGEGT. The CDR3 runs 15 residues. Deletions cut 2 bases from V and 8 bases from J, with 16 bases between. This CDR3 reads CASSYDAKSWDIQYF. The CDR3 DNA follows: TGTGCCAGCAGTTACGATGCGAAATCGTGGGACATTCAGTACTTC.

In this sample, this clone turned up a few times. V usage is TRBV2 and J usage is TRBJ1-6; 7 bases are a match to TRBD1. The germline gives CDR1 SNHLY, CDR2 FYNNEI. CDR3 size: 13 residues. For the CDR3, the DNA is TGTGAAAGCAGGGGGGGCTTGCGGTCACCCCTCCACTTT. Translating it yields CESRGGLRSPLHF.

This clone occurred a few times. The J gene is TRBJ2-2, the V gene TRBV19; a possible D gene is TRBD1 (5 bases). CDR1 LNHDA and CDR2 SQIVND come from the germline V gene (reference sequence). The V gene lost 7 bases and the J gene lost 0 bases, with 12 bases spanning the gap. CDR3 size: 15 residues. The CDR3 protein is CASIFQGPNTGELFF. The CDR3 DNA reads as TGTGCCAGTATCTTTCAGGGCCCGAACACCGGGGAGCTGTTTTTT.

This clone was found many times. The rearrangement links TRBV5-4 to TRBJ2-7; 10 positions agree with TRBD2. V was clipped by 2 bases and J by 5 bases; unmatched bases: 7. CDR3 length: 15 residues. Germline values: CDR1 SGHNT, CDR2 YYREEE (reference sequence). CDR3 sequence reads: CASSLGYTSGNEQYF. DNA for the CDR3: TGTGCCAGCAGCTTAGGTTATACTAGCGGGAACGAGCAGTACTTC.

This clone turned up a few times. The chain uses TRBV6-2 or TRBV6-3 and TRBJ2-6; perhaps TRBD2 as D (5 bases). This CDR3 is 14 amino acids long. With 5 bases removed from V and 6 bases from J, the gap between germline ends came to 11 bases. Germline lookup yields CDR1 MNHEY and CDR2 SVGEGT. CDR3 protein: CASSEGLEANVLTF. CDR3 nucleotides: TGTGCCAGCAGTGAGGGCCTGGAGGCCAACGTCCTGACTTTC.

This clone appeared a single time. Compared with germline, one end of the junction differs, possibly owing to a read error. The chain uses TRBV5-6 and TRBJ2-7; D gene uncertain. This CDR3 region has 11 residues. CDR1 and CDR2 (germline): SGHDT, YYEEEE. The CDR3 sequence: CAISLEIEQYF. CDR3 nucleotide sequence: TGTGCCATCAGCTTGGAAATCGAGCAGTACTTC.

Comment on this clone: A single base separates this from a much larger clone, so it may be a read error. The sample carries other DNA sequences with the same CDR3. The chain combines TRBV11-2 with TRBJ2-1, with D unclear. V lost 6 bases and J lost 10, with 10 bases in between. The CDR3 runs 11 residues. Per germline, CDR1 SGHAT and CDR2 FQNNGV. The CDR3 DNA reads as TGTGCCAGCAGTTTTGGCGGCGAGCAGTTCTTC. This gives the protein CASSFGGEQFF.

This clone was observed a handful of times. Given a much more abundant clone one base away, this may be a read error. The CDR3 DNA follows: TGTGCCATCAGCCCCAGGGACCCAGGGGCCAACGTCCTGACTTTC. Protein: CAISPRDPGANVLTF. This chain links TRBV11-3 with TRBJ2-6; the D call may be TRBD1 or TRBD2 (5 bases each). The CDR3 runs 15 residues. Germline CDR1 is SGHNT and CDR2 is YENEEA.

This clone is medium-sized by share. The chain is built from TRBV5-1 and TRBJ2-7; D is possibly TRBD1 (6 bases). Germline CDR1 is SGHRS and CDR2 is YFSETQ. Trimming took 5 bases from V and 2 from J, leaving 14 bases between them. The CDR3 length is 14 residues. This CDR3 is CASRDSHQAYEQYF. The CDR3 DNA reads as TGCGCCAGCAGGGACAGCCACCAAGCCTACGAGCAGTACTTC.